These T cell receptor beta chains were read from a single sample in a study of PD-1 blockade in mismatch repair-deficient tumors. Profiling relied on immunoSEQ multiplex PCR, and the TCRdb table lists in-frame clones only, not all of them. The table records about 34,000 clones, 65% to 85% of them present only once. This specimen was PBMCs, taken around 6 weeks after starting pembrolizumab. The receptors shown here come from an adult with mismatch repair-deficient cancer. CDR3s include the opening cysteine and the closing phenylalanine or tryptophan. Fields, in order: J gene, V gene, D gene, clone size, CDR3 protein, CDR3 DNA. A D gene is named only where the DNA matches it firmly. For some rows the clone size is stated as once, few or many, or as a class when expanded; others skip it.

j_call: TRBJ2-7
v_call: TRBV28
d_call: .
clone_size: few
cdr3_aa: CASSLAGRHYEQYF
cdr3_nt: TGTGCCAGCAGTTTAGCGGGGCGCCACTACGAGCAGTACTTC

j_call: TRBJ2-2
v_call: TRBV9
d_call: TRBD1
clone_size: .
cdr3_aa: CASSDEQGAFPGELFF
cdr3_nt: TGTGCCAGCAGCGACGAACAGGGGGCGTTTCCCGGGGAGCTGTTTTTT

j_call: TRBJ2-5
v_call: TRBV7-9
d_call: TRBD2
clone_size: .
cdr3_aa: CASSFTSGSLETQYF
cdr3_nt: TGTGCCAGCAGCTTTACTAGCGGGAGCCTGGAGACCCAGTACTTC

j_call: TRBJ2-1
v_call: TRBV5-1
d_call: TRBD2
clone_size: .
cdr3_aa: CASSLYLAGDNEQFF
cdr3_nt: TGCGCCAGCAGCTTATATCTAGCGGGCGACAATGAGCAGTTCTTC

j_call: TRBJ2-1
v_call: TRBV6-4
d_call: TRBD2
clone_size: .
cdr3_aa: CASSLSSGRVLSEQFF
cdr3_nt: TGTGCCAGCAGTCTATCTAGCGGGAGGGTCTTGTCGGAGCAGTTCTTC

j_call: TRBJ2-1
v_call: TRBV7-6
d_call: TRBD2
clone_size: .
cdr3_aa: CASSSTSGRAGNEQFF
cdr3_nt: TGTGCCAGCAGCTCAACTAGCGGGAGGGCGGGTAATGAGCAGTTCTTC

j_call: TRBJ2-1
v_call: TRBV5-4
d_call: .
clone_size: .
cdr3_aa: CASSLDGGANNEQFF
cdr3_nt: TGTGCCAGCAGCTTGGATGGCGGGGCAAACAATGAGCAGTTCTTC

j_call: TRBJ2-7
v_call: TRBV4-1
d_call: TRBD2
clone_size: few
cdr3_aa: CASSRVAGGPYEQYF
cdr3_nt: TGCGCCAGCAGCCGAGTAGCGGGAGGGCCCTACGAGCAGTACTTC

j_call: TRBJ2-1
v_call: TRBV28
d_call: .
clone_size: .
cdr3_aa: CASSFWQGQFF
cdr3_nt: TGTGCCAGCAGTTTCTGGCAGGGGCAGTTCTTC

j_call: TRBJ2-5
v_call: TRBV7-9
d_call: TRBD2
clone_size: .
cdr3_aa: CASSLGSGTMSSQETQYF
cdr3_nt: TGTGCCAGCAGCTTAGGATCCGGGACTATGTCCTCCCAAGAGACCCAGTACTTC

j_call: TRBJ2-5
v_call: TRBV19
d_call: .
clone_size: .
cdr3_aa: CASSPGAEETQYF
cdr3_nt: TGTGCCAGTAGTCCCGGAGCGGAGGAGACCCAGTACTTC

j_call: TRBJ1-1
v_call: TRBV29-1
d_call: .
clone_size: .
cdr3_aa: CSVLQGGAFF
cdr3_nt: TGCAGCGTTTTACAGGGTGGAGCTTTCTTT

j_call: TRBJ2-5
v_call: TRBV19
d_call: TRBD2
clone_size: .
cdr3_aa: CASMGRGGQETQYF
cdr3_nt: TGTGCCAGTATGGGGAGGGGAGGCCAAGAGACCCAGTACTTC

j_call: TRBJ1-2
v_call: TRBV7-6
d_call: .
clone_size: .
cdr3_aa: CASSLGEDTEGTGYTF
cdr3_nt: TGTGCCAGCAGCTTAGGGGAGGACACAGAAGGAACTGGCTACACCTTC

j_call: TRBJ2-5
v_call: TRBV10-3
d_call: .
clone_size: .
cdr3_aa: CAISTLDKGETQYF
cdr3_nt: TGTGCCATCAGCACTCTGGACAAGGGAGAGACCCAGTACTTC

j_call: TRBJ2-2
v_call: TRBV29-1
d_call: TRBD2
clone_size: .
cdr3_aa: CSVDPGLAGRRTGELFF
cdr3_nt: TGCAGCGTTGATCCCGGACTAGCGGGCCGTCGTACCGGGGAGCTGTTTTTT

j_call: TRBJ2-7
v_call: TRBV27
d_call: .
clone_size: .
cdr3_aa: CASSLSNSYEQYF
cdr3_nt: TGTGCCAGCAGTTTATCCAACTCCTACGAGCAGTACTTC

j_call: TRBJ1-4
v_call: TRBV4-1
d_call: TRBD1
clone_size: .
cdr3_aa: CASSRTGTANEKLFF
cdr3_nt: TGCGCCAGCAGCCGGACCGGGACAGCGAATGAAAAACTGTTTTTT

j_call: TRBJ1-6
v_call: TRBV13
d_call: .
clone_size: .
cdr3_aa: CASSLGLAGNSPLHF
cdr3_nt: TGTGCCAGCAGCTTAGGCCTTGCGGGGAATTCACCCCTCCACTTT

j_call: TRBJ2-3
v_call: TRBV29-1
d_call: TRBD1
clone_size: .
cdr3_aa: CSSDGRTGSSRTDTQYF
cdr3_nt: TGCAGCTCGGATGGAAGGACAGGCTCGTCCCGCACAGATACGCAGTATTTT

j_call: TRBJ1-1
v_call: TRBV5-5
d_call: .
clone_size: .
cdr3_aa: CASSSLGAGLGEAFF
cdr3_nt: TGTGCCAGCAGCTCCCTCGGCGCGGGTCTTGGTGAAGCTTTCTTT

j_call: TRBJ1-1
v_call: TRBV9
d_call: .
clone_size: .
cdr3_aa: CASSVGGLMNTEAFF
cdr3_nt: TGTGCCAGCAGCGTAGGGGGACTGATGAACACTGAAGCTTTCTTT

j_call: TRBJ2-3
v_call: TRBV29-1
d_call: .
clone_size: .
cdr3_aa: CSGRQADTQYF
cdr3_nt: TGCAGCGGTCGCCAGGCAGATACGCAGTATTTT

j_call: TRBJ2-5
v_call: TRBV28
d_call: .
clone_size: .
cdr3_aa: CASSAGQRQETQYF
cdr3_nt: TGTGCCAGCAGTGCGGGACAGAGACAAGAGACCCAGTACTTC

j_call: TRBJ2-3
v_call: TRBV19
d_call: TRBD2
clone_size: .
cdr3_aa: CASTSSGSTDTQYF
cdr3_nt: TGTGCCAGTACCTCTAGCGGGAGTACAGATACGCAGTATTTT

j_call: TRBJ2-7
v_call: TRBV29-1
d_call: .
clone_size: .
cdr3_aa: CSVERGGEAYEQYF
cdr3_nt: TGCAGCGTTGAGAGGGGGGGGGAGGCCTACGAGCAGTACTTC

j_call: TRBJ2-3
v_call: TRBV5-1
d_call: TRBD2
clone_size: .
cdr3_aa: CASSLGLAGGITDTQYF
cdr3_nt: TGCGCCAGCAGCTTGGGGCTAGCGGGAGGGATCACAGATACGCAGTATTTT

j_call: TRBJ1-1
v_call: TRBV28
d_call: TRBD1
clone_size: .
cdr3_aa: CASSQAQGGMTEAFF
cdr3_nt: TGTGCCAGCAGTCAGGCGCAGGGGGGTATGACTGAAGCTTTCTTT

j_call: TRBJ2-3
v_call: TRBV7-9
d_call: TRBD2
clone_size: .
cdr3_aa: CASSHYLAEYTDTQYF
cdr3_nt: TGTGCCAGCAGTCACTACCTAGCGGAGTACACAGATACGCAGTATTTT

j_call: TRBJ2-3
v_call: TRBV9
d_call: TRBD2
clone_size: .
cdr3_aa: CASSTRWGRETSGSTDTQYF
cdr3_nt: TGTGCCAGCAGCACCAGATGGGGCAGGGAGACTAGCGGGAGCACAGATACGCAGTATTTT

j_call: TRBJ1-2
v_call: TRBV7-2
d_call: .
clone_size: .
cdr3_aa: CASSLERLFPAGYGYTF
cdr3_nt: TGTGCCAGCAGCTTAGAGAGATTATTCCCTGCGGGCTATGGCTACACCTTC

j_call: TRBJ2-1
v_call: TRBV28
d_call: TRBD1
clone_size: .
cdr3_aa: CASSSPGQGIYNEQFF
cdr3_nt: TGTGCCAGCAGTTCCCCGGGACAGGGTATTTACAATGAGCAGTTCTTC

j_call: TRBJ2-7
v_call: TRBV29-1
d_call: TRBD2
clone_size: .
cdr3_aa: CSVGLAGTPEQYF
cdr3_nt: TGCAGCGTTGGGCTAGCGGGAACCCCCGAGCAGTACTTC

j_call: TRBJ1-2
v_call: TRBV29-1
d_call: TRBD1
clone_size: .
cdr3_aa: CSVHRGRGGYTF
cdr3_nt: TGCAGCGTTCACAGGGGGCGCGGTGGCTACACCTTC

j_call: TRBJ2-7
v_call: TRBV25-1
d_call: TRBD2
clone_size: .
cdr3_aa: CASSQAGSSYEQYF
cdr3_nt: TGTGCCAGCAGTCAAGCGGGGAGCTCCTACGAGCAGTACTTC

j_call: TRBJ1-2
v_call: TRBV28
d_call: .
clone_size: .
cdr3_aa: CASTTGGVSYTF
cdr3_nt: TGTGCCAGCACCACGGGGGGAGTGAGCTACACCTTC

j_call: TRBJ2-7
v_call: TRBV11-3
d_call: .
clone_size: .
cdr3_aa: CASSLAEGRNEQYF
cdr3_nt: TGTGCCAGCAGCTTAGCGGAGGGCCGCAACGAGCAGTACTTC

j_call: TRBJ1-6
v_call: TRBV7-9
d_call: .
clone_size: few
cdr3_aa: CASSSRGANSPLHF
cdr3_nt: TGTGCCAGCAGCTCCCGGGGGGCTAATTCACCCCTCCACTTT

j_call: TRBJ1-2
v_call: TRBV7-2
d_call: TRBD1
clone_size: .
cdr3_aa: CASSSKTGGGYTF
cdr3_nt: TGTGCCAGCAGCTCCAAGACAGGGGGTGGCTACACCTTC

j_call: TRBJ1-4
v_call: TRBV7-2
d_call: TRBD1
clone_size: .
cdr3_aa: CASSLDARGVGLFF
cdr3_nt: TGTGCCAGCAGCTTAGATGCCAGGGGGGTTGGCCTGTTTTTT